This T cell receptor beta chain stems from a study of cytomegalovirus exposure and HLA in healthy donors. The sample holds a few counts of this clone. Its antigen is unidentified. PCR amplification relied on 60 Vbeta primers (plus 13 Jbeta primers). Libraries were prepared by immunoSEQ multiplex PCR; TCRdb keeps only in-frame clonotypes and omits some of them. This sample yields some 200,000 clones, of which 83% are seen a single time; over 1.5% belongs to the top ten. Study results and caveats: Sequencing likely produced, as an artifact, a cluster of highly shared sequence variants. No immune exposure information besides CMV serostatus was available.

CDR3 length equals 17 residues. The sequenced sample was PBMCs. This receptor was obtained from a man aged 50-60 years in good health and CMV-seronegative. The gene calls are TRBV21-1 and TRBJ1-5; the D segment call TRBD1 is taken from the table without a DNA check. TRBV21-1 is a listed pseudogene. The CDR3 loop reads CASSSRDRGDSNQPQHF. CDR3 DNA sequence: TGTGCCAGCAGCTCTCGGGACAGGGGTGATAGCAATCAGCCCCAGCATTTT.